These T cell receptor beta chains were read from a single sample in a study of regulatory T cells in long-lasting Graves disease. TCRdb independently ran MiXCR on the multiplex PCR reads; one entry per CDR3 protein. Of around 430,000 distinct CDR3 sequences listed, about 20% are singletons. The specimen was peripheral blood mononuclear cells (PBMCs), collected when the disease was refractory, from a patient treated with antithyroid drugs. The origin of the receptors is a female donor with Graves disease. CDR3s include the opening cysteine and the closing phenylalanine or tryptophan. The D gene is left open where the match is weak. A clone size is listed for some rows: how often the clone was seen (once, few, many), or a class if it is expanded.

TGTGCCAGCAGTTTCGCTGGTTTGAATGAGCAGTTCTTC | CASSFAGLNEQFF | TRBJ2-1 | 13 | few | TRBV28 | .
TGTGCCAGCAGTTTTGCGGGAGGGGGCACCGGGGAGCTGTTTTTT | CASSFAGGGTGELFF | TRBJ2-2 | 15 | many | TRBV28 | TRBD2
TGTGCCAGCAGTGTGTCGCAGGATAATTCACCCCTCCACTTT | CASSVSQDNSPLHF | TRBJ1-6 | 14 | many | TRBV28 | .
TGTGCCATTCTGGACAGGGTTGACACTGAAGCTTTCTTT | CAILDRVDTEAFF | TRBJ1-1 | 13 | few | TRBV10-3 | TRBD1
TGTGCCAGCAGTTCCCTTAGGGACACCGAGCAGTACTTC | CASSSLRDTEQYF | TRBJ2-7 | 13 | many | TRBV28 | .
TGTGCCACCAGTGATACAGATCAGCCCCAGCATTTT | CATSDTDQPQHF | TRBJ1-5 | 12 | many | TRBV24-1 | .
TGTGCCATCAGTGAGAGGGAAGGGAACACTGAAGCTTTCTTT | CAISEREGNTEAFF | TRBJ1-1 | 14 | . | TRBV10-3 | .
TGTGGCAGCAGCTCCGGGAGGCAGGGGGGGGCCGGGGAGCTGTTTTTT | CGSSSGRQGGAGELFF | TRBJ2-2 | 16 | . | TRBV7-2 | .
TGTGCCTGGAGTTGGGGGTTCGGCACCGGGGAGCTGTTTTTT | CAWSWGFGTGELFF | TRBJ2-2 | 14 | . | TRBV30 | .
TGTGCCAGCTCACCCGGGGAGTCCAGGACTGAAGCTTTCTTT | CASSPGESRTEAFF | TRBJ1-1 | 14 | . | TRBV18 | .
TGTGCCAGCAGTTCCCACCGGGAGGAGCAGTACTTC | CASSSHREEQYF | TRBJ2-7 | 12 | many | TRBV12-3/TRBV12-4 | .
TGTGCCAGCACCCTTTCGGACAGAGTGAACACTGAAGCTTTCTTT | CASTLSDRVNTEAFF | TRBJ1-1 | 15 | many | TRBV28 | .
TGTGCCAGCAGACCACAAGTCACCGGGGAGCTGTTTTTT | CASRPQVTGELFF | TRBJ2-2 | 13 | many | TRBV6-1 | .
TGCAGTGCCTTCCTAGCGGGGGAGCTATACGAGCAGTACTTC | CSAFLAGELYEQYF | TRBJ2-7 | 14 | . | TRBV20-1 | TRBD2
TGTGCCAGCAGCTTAGCGCAAGTCCAGGGACCTGAAGCTTTCTTT | CASSLAQVQGPEAFF | TRBJ1-1 | 15 | . | TRBV7-9 | .
TGTGCCAGCAGCTTAGTGAGCGGGAGAGAGACCCAGTACTTC | CASSLVSGRETQYF | TRBJ2-5 | 14 | many | TRBV7-2 | TRBD2
TGTGCCAGCAGTTCCGGGGGACTAGCGCCCTACAATGAGCAGTTCTTC | CASSSGGLAPYNEQFF | TRBJ2-1 | 16 | . | TRBV28 | TRBD2
TGCACGTACAGCAGAGATCAAGAGACCCAGTACTTC | CTYSRDQETQYF | TRBJ2-5 | 12 | . | TRBV29-1 | .
TGTGCCAGCAAACTAGCGGGGTTAACCGGGGAGCTGTTTTTT | CASKLAGLTGELFF | TRBJ2-2 | 14 | few | TRBV6-1 | TRBD2
TGTGCCAGCAGTTTGTCGGACAGGGAGACCCAGTACTTC | CASSLSDRETQYF | TRBJ2-5 | 13 | many | TRBV28 | TRBD1
TGCAGTGCCCCACTAGCGGGGGGGCAGTCCTACGAGCAGTACTTC | CSAPLAGGQSYEQYF | TRBJ2-7 | 15 | many | TRBV20-1 | TRBD2
TGTGCCATCAGGGATGACAACGGATACAATCAGCCCCAGCATTTT | CAIRDDNGYNQPQHF | TRBJ1-5 | 15 | many | TRBV10-3 | .
TGTGCCAGCAGTGAAGGTGGCAGGGTGCAGCCCCAGCATTTT | CASSEGGRVQPQHF | TRBJ1-5 | 14 | many | TRBV6-2/TRBV6-3 | .
TGTGCCAGCAGTGGCCCATTTTATGAAAAACTGTTTTTT | CASSGPFYEKLFF | TRBJ1-4 | 13 | many | TRBV6-2/TRBV6-3 | .
TGTGCCATCAGCAAACAGGGGGAGAATTCACCCCTCCACTTT | CAISKQGENSPLHF | TRBJ1-6 | 14 | many | TRBV10-3 | TRBD1
TGTGCCAGCAGCTTAGTAGGGGGCGCCGTTGTGGCCGGGGAGCTGTTTTTT | CASSLVGGAVVAGELFF | TRBJ2-2 | 17 | many | TRBV11-2 | TRBD1
TGCAGTGCCGATCGGGGACTAGACCAAGAGACCCAGTACTTC | CSADRGLDQETQYF | TRBJ2-5 | 14 | few | TRBV20-1 | TRBD2
TGTGCCAGCAGTTACACCTACGAGCAGTACTTC | CASSYTYEQYF | TRBJ2-7 | 11 | many | TRBV6-2/TRBV6-3 | .
TGTGCCAGCAGTTCCGGGACAGGGGGCGGGAAGGATCAGCCCCAGCATTTT | CASSSGTGGGKDQPQHF | TRBJ1-5 | 17 | few | TRBV27 | TRBD1
TGCAGTGCTGCAACTCCCCCCTACGAGCAGTACTTC | CSAATPPYEQYF | TRBJ2-7 | 12 | few | TRBV20-1 | .
TGTGCCAGCAGCTTACCCACCTGGGACAGGGAAGCTAACTATGGCTACACCTTC | CASSLPTWDREANYGYTF | TRBJ1-2 | 18 | many | TRBV7-2 | TRBD1